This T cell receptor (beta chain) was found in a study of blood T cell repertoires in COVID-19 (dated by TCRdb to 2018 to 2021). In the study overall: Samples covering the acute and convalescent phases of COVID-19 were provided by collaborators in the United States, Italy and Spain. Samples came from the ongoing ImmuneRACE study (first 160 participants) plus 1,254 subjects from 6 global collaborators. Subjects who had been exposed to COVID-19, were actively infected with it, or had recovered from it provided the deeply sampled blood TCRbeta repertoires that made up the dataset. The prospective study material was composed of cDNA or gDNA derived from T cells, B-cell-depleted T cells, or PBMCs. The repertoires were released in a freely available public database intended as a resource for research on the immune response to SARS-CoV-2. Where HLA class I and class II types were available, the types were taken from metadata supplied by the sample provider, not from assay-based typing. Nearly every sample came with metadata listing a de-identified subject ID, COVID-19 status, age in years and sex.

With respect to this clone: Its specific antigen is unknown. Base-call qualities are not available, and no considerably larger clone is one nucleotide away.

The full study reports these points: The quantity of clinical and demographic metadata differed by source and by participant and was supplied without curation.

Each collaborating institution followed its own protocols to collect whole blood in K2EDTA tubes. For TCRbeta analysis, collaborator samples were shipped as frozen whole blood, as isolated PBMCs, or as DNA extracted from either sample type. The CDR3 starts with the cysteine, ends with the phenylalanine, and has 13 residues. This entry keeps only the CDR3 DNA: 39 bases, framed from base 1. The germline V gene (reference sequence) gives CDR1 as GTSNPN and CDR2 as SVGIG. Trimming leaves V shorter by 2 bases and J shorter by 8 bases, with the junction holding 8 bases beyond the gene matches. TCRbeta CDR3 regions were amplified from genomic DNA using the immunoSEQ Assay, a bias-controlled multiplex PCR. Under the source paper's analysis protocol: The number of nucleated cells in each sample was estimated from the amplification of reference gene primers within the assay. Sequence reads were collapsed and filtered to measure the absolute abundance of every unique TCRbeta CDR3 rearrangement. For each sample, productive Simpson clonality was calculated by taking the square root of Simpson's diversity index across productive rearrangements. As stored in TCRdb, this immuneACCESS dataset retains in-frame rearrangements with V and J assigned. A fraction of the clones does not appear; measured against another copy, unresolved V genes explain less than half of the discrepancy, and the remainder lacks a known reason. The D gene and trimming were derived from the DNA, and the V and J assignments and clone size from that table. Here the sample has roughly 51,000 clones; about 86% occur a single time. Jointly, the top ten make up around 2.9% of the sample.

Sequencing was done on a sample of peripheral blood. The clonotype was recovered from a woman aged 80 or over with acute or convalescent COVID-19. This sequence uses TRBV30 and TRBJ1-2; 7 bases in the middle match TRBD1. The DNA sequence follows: TGTGCCTGGAGTAGGGACAGACCCCACGGCTACACCTTC. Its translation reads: CAWSRDRPHGYTF.